The clone carrying this T cell receptor (beta chain) has just a few counts. What it recognizes is unknown. Using immunoSEQ multiplex PCR, the repertoire was profiled, and TCRdb retains in-frame clones only, with some absent. The sample includes 35,000 to 55,000 clones, about 70% of them seen just once. Ipilimumab CTLA-4 blockade and focal radiation were given to patients with chemo-refractory metastatic non-small-cell lung cancer. This sample is drawn from a study of radiotherapy plus CTLA-4 blockade in lung cancer. Study as a whole: Roughly 17% of patients responded objectively, and about 32% achieved disease control. Study outcomes and limitations: Blood-borne expansion of tumor-derived TCR clones followed radiotherapy plus ipilimumab.

The CDR3 spans 15 residues. The V segment lost 0 bases and the J segment 4 bases; nucleotides outside the gene matches: 4. The germline gives CDR1 SGDLS, CDR2 YYNGEE. This sample comprised peripheral blood, obtained from a patient treated with radiotherapy plus ipilimumab. The rearrangement joins TRBV9 to TRBJ2-3; 8 bases agree with TRBD2. The TCR originated in a human donor with non-small cell lung cancer who had a partial response to radiotherapy plus ipilimumab. CDR3 loop: CASSVAGGPADTQYF. The CDR3 DNA is TGTGCCAGCAGCGTAGCGGGAGGGCCAGCAGATACGCAGTATTTT.